This T cell receptor (beta chain) was obtained from a study of T cells after yellow fever vaccination. From the 5' RACE reads, TCRdb called clonotypes with MiXCR, one entry per CDR3 protein. The sample lists roughly 340,000 distinct CDR3 sequences, 3.5% to 4.5% occurring once. Study results and caveats: Abundant clonotypes from the bulk population could have been carried over as contaminants into FACS-sorted repertoires. Clonotypes appearing in both CD4 and CD8 compartments existed, and their share was small. The booster saw the reappearance of most primary-vaccination clones (approximately 97% CD4, roughly 87% CD8).

V was shortened by 6 bases and J by 3 bases, with 9 bases between the two germline ends. This CDR3 has 13 amino acids. Remarks on this clonotype: No antigen is known for it.

The TCR comes from a man between 18 and 29 years old who received the YFV17D yellow fever vaccine. The chain recombines TRBV12-3 or TRBV12-4 with TRBJ2-4; D is possibly TRBD1 or TRBD2 (5 bases each). The sequenced sample was PBMCs, obtained 5 days after the yellow fever booster vaccination. In nucleotides, the CDR3 is TGTGCCAGCAGGGGACGAATCAAAAACATTCAGTACTTC. Protein: CASRGRIKNIQYF.